The rows below give T cell receptor beta chains drawn from one sample of a study of yellow fever vaccine responses in identical twins. Using its own MiXCR run on the RT-PCR reads, TCRdb lists one record per CDR3 protein. The sample lists 35,000 or so distinct CDR3 sequences, approximately 54% occurring once. Sequenced material: T cells from blood (PBMCs), unsorted or a sorted subset (not recorded which), taken before or after yellow fever vaccination (not recorded which). The receptors here all came from a woman between 18 and 29 years old who received the yellow fever vaccine. CDR3s include the opening cysteine and the closing phenylalanine or tryptophan. The order of the fields is J gene, D gene, V gene, CDR3 protein. A D gene is named only where the DNA matches it firmly.

TRBJ2-7,TRBD2,TRBV13,CASRTSGSGEQYF
TRBJ2-1,NA,TRBV15,CATSAGAEQFF
TRBJ2-7,NA,TRBV5-1,CASSVDIGPYEQYF
TRBJ1-1,NA,TRBV2,CASRHPIGTEAFF
TRBJ2-1,TRBD2,TRBV19,CASSILAVSSYNEQFF
TRBJ1-2,NA,TRBV28,CASKSLSGYTF
TRBJ1-1,NA,TRBV2,CASNANTEAFF
TRBJ2-5,TRBD2,TRBV15,CATSNRLAGGRETQYF
TRBJ2-3,NA,TRBV7-6,CASSPRLMGTDTQYF
TRBJ1-2,TRBD1,TRBV12-3/TRBV12-4,CASSQGARSFRGYTF
TRBJ1-5,TRBD1,TRBV2,CASGGLTGENQPQHF
TRBJ1-2,NA,TRBV9,CASSVGSRQDNYGYTF
TRBJ2-1,NA,TRBV10-3,CAISGSPDYNEQFF
TRBJ2-1,NA,TRBV29-1,CSVDGGMNEQFF
TRBJ1-1,TRBD1,TRBV13,CASSTRQGEAFF
TRBJ2-1,NA,TRBV6-1,CASAWTPNEQFF
TRBJ2-5,NA,TRBV2,CASSDPPWSKKETQYF
TRBJ2-7,TRBD2,TRBV11-1,CASSSTRDYYYEQYF
TRBJ2-3,TRBD2,TRBV7-2,CASSLALLAGFADTQYF
TRBJ1-5,NA,TRBV2,CASIEEAGQPQHF
TRBJ2-7,TRBD1,TRBV29-1,CSVNAGGRDEQYF
TRBJ1-2,NA,TRBV27,CASSLREGANYGYTF
TRBJ2-2,NA,TRBV5-6,CASSLYARSTGELFF
TRBJ2-4,NA,TRBV21-1,CASSARAVAKNIQYF
TRBJ2-7,TRBD1,TRBV23-1,CASSQNDRGLYEQYF
TRBJ1-2,TRBD1,TRBV20-1,CSTRDRGDYGYTF
TRBJ2-7,NA,TRBV6-1,CASSGGTTYEQYF
TRBJ2-4,NA,TRBV2,CASSERAHTGGFQYF
TRBJ2-1,NA,TRBV11-1,CASSLRGSSYNEQFF
TRBJ2-2,TRBD2,TRBV9,CASSVSLLAGAGELFF
TRBJ2-3,TRBD2,TRBV18,CASSPRLAGSTDTQYF